One sample yielded the 25 T cell receptor beta chains listed below, sequenced in a study of T cell repertoires in cytomegalovirus infection. TCRdb called the reads again in MiXCR, with one record for every CDR3 protein. Altogether around 550,000 distinct CDR3 sequences are present, around 27% being singletons, with the ten largest covering 13%. Sequencing input: PBMCs. These receptors were taken from a human donor in good health (CMV status not recorded). Some clones in this sample may be carry-over from other donors' samples.

This clonotype showed up just a few times. The chain employs TRBV7-9 and TRBJ1-2, with 8 bases aligning to TRBD1. With 5 bases clipped from V and 3 bases from J, the junction kept 5 bases outside the gene matches. Germline V CDR1 and CDR2: SEHNR, FQNEAQ (reference sequence). The CDR3 sequence is 14 residues long. CDR3 DNA: TGTGCCAGCAGCCTCCAGACAGGGGACTATGGCTACACCTTC. This translates into CASSLQTGDYGYTF.

This clonotype showed up just a few times. This chain connects TRBV7-8 to TRBJ1-5; D remains unclear. This CDR3 contains 15 residues. Per germline, CDR1 SGHVS and CDR2 FQNEAQ. Trimming took 2 bases from V and 1 from J, leaving 9 bases between them. CDR3 nucleotides: TGTGCCAGCAGCTTACCTGCTTTAAGCAATCAGCCCCAGCATTTT. This codes for CASSLPALSNQPQHF.

The rearrangement joins TRBV28 to TRBJ2-2; 8 bases are shared with TRBD2. CDR3 length equals 13 residues. J was trimmed by 6 bases and V by 8 bases; bases with no gene match: 5. The germline V gene has CDR1 MDHEN and CDR2 SYDVKM. Here the CDR3 reads CASWGLVSGELFF. The CDR3 bases are TGTGCCAGCTGGGGACTAGTATCCGGGGAGCTGTTTTTT.

This clonotype has only one observation. This rearrangement joins TRBV14 to TRBJ2-7; 11 positions agree with TRBD2. Germline trimming cut 6 bases from V and 7 bases from J; bases unmatched to any gene: 8. The CDR3 is 14 residues long. The germline CDR1 and CDR2 sequences are SGHDN and FVKESK. CDR3 sequence: CASRPRGLAEEQYV. DNA for the CDR3: TGTGCCAGCAGGCCTAGGGGACTAGCGGAGGAGCAGTACGTC.

There are many counts of this clonotype. This chain connects TRBV7-2 to TRBJ2-1; 8 positions match TRBD2. Germline values: CDR1 SGHTA, CDR2 FQGNSA. CDR3 length equals 15 residues. V gave up 3 bases and J gave up 8 bases; unmatched junction bases: 9. In DNA form, the CDR3 reads TGTGCCAGCAGCTTTATCGCGGGAGGCGGGGATGAGCAGTTCTTC. It yields the protein CASSFIAGGGDEQFF.

This clonotype has more than one count but fewer than ten. The chain's CDR3 is CSARATSGRLKTQYF. The CDR3 coding sequence is TGCAGTGCTAGAGCTACTAGCGGGAGGTTAAAGACCCAGTACTTC. The V call is TRBV20-1, the J call TRBJ2-5; 12 bases are shared with TRBD2. Germline assignment: CDR1 DFQATT and CDR2 SNEGSKA (reference sequence). The CDR3 loop spans 15 amino acids. Trimming cost V 1 base and J 6 bases; bases outside gene matches: 6.

In its sample, this clonotype was seen many times. The chain is built from TRBV7-2 and TRBJ2-7, with 10 bases fitting TRBD1. Germline V gene lookup returns CDR1 SGHTA and CDR2 FQGNSA. CDR3 length equals 13 residues. Unmatched junction bases numbered 2, after V lost 8 bases and J lost 1 base. This CDR3 reads CASRQGASYEQYF. CDR3 coding DNA: TGTGCCAGCCGACAGGGGGCATCCTACGAGCAGTACTTC. Supplemented by reference TRBV7-2 and TRBJ2-7, the full variable domain reads GAGVSQSPSNKVTEKGKDVELRCDPISGHTALYWYRQSLGQGLEFLIYFQGNSAPDKSGLPSDRFSAERTGGSVSTLTIQRTQQEDSAVYLCASRQGASYEQYFGPGTRLTVT.

This rearrangement joins TRBV10-3 to TRBJ2-5, with a possible D match to TRBD2 (6 bases). Germline V gene sequence: CDR1 ENHRY, CDR2 SYGVKD. The CDR3 is 18 amino acids. V lost 2 bases and J 2 bases, leaving 21 bases between the germline ends. This chain's CDR3 is CAISERPKPLAAQETQYF. In DNA, the CDR3 is TGTGCCATCAGTGAGAGACCCAAACCACTAGCAGCTCAAGAGACCCAGTACTTC.

This clonotype came up many times. This sequence joins TRBV10-3 and TRBJ2-1, with 13 bases lining up with TRBD2. V lost 3 bases and J lost 0; bases outside the gene matches: 5. The CDR3 runs to 18 residues. Per the germline V gene, CDR1 is ENHRY and CDR2 is SYGVKD. CDR3 residues: CAISDRTSGGSSYNEQFF. CDR3 DNA sequence: TGTGCCATCAGTGATAGGACTAGCGGGGGTTCCTCCTACAATGAGCAGTTCTTC.

The gene calls are TRBV7-9 and TRBJ2-3; D uncertain. The CDR3 has 13 amino acids. Trimming cost V 3 bases and J 4 bases, with 8 bases left between them. Germline assignment: CDR1 SEHNR and CDR2 FQNEAQ (reference sequence). The CDR3 DNA sequence: TGTGCCAGCAGCTTGATCCAGGCAGATACGCAGTATTTT. Translated: CASSLIQADTQYF.

This clonotype showed up many times. The V gene is TRBV27, the J gene TRBJ2-1; 7 nucleotides align to TRBD2. Looked up from germline, CDR1 is MNHEY and CDR2 is SMNVEV (reference sequence). The J segment lost 0 bases and the V segment lost 1 base, leaving 6 bases of the junction unmatched. The CDR3 loop spans 17 amino acids. Here the CDR3 DNA reads TGTGCCAGCAGTTTATGGGCTAGCGGAGACTCCTACAATGAGCAGTTCTTC. It translates to CASSLWASGDSYNEQFF.

This clonotype appeared many times. The CDR3 nucleotides are TGTGCCAGCAGTTTATCCACCCTTCCAGATACGCAGTATTTT. This gives the protein CASSLSTLPDTQYF. V usage is TRBV28 and J usage is TRBJ2-3; D gene ambiguous. Trimming cost V 1 base and J 4 bases, with 9 bases left between them. The CDR3 runs to 14 residues. The germline CDR1 and CDR2 sequences are MDHEN and SYDVKM.

With regard to this clonotype: Just one base apart from a much larger clone, this may be a read error. The chain couples TRBV7-8 to TRBJ1-1; D gene unclear. The germline gives CDR1 SGHVS, CDR2 FQNEAQ. V shed 2 bases and J shed 1 base, with 8 bases lying between them. The CDR3 is 14 residues long. CDR3 sequence reads: CASSLLTTNTEAFF. In DNA, the CDR3 is TGTGCCAGCAGCTTACTCACAACGAACACTGAAGCTTTCTTT.

Comment on this clonotype: With a much larger clone just one base away, this may be a read error. This chain links TRBV7-2 with TRBJ2-3, with D possibly matching TRBD2 (5 bases). Germline CDR1 SGHTA, CDR2 FQGNSA. CDR3 length equals 15 residues. The CDR3: CPSSLMVSGTDTQYF. CDR3 in DNA: TGTCCCAGCAGCTTAATGGTTAGCGGCACAGATACGCAGTATTTT.

The chain has TRBV20-1 and TRBJ2-5; 8 bases match TRBD1. The CDR3 has 16 amino acids. V dropped 3 bases and J dropped 3; count of bases not matched to a gene: 12. Germline V gene data show CDR1 as DFQATT and CDR2 as SNEGSKA (reference sequence). This CDR3 is CSASKDRGWGEETQYF. CDR3 nucleotides: TGCAGTGCTAGCAAAGACAGGGGATGGGGTGAAGAGACCCAGTACTTC.

This clonotype was observed at least ten times. V is TRBV7-8 and J is TRBJ2-1; D is unclear. The V end lost 3 bases, the J end lost 13 bases, and 13 bases lay between the germline ends. Germline V gene sequence: CDR1 SGHVS, CDR2 FQNEAQ. The CDR3 length is 12 residues. CDR3 amino acids: CASSFDPMLQFF. The CDR3, as DNA: TGTGCCAGCAGCTTCGACCCTATGCTACAGTTCTTC.

The genes are TRBV28 and TRBJ2-1, with 9 bases matching TRBD1. The length of the CDR3 is 16 residues. Looked up from germline, CDR1 is MDHEN and CDR2 is SYDVKM. Trimming at V came to 6 bases and at J to 6 bases, leaving 12 bases not matched to a gene. The CDR3 DNA sequence: TGTGCCAGCAGCCCACCATGGGACAGGGTGTCCAATGAGCAGTTCTTC. Its translation: CASSPPWDRVSNEQFF.

The chain uses TRBV24-1 and TRBJ2-1; TRBD2 matches at 11 bases. The CDR3 length is 15 residues. V trimming: 1 base; J trimming: 10 bases; junction bases outside the gene matches: 5. Germline CDR1 is KGHDR and CDR2 is SFDVKD. The CDR3 DNA sequence: TGTGCCACCAGTGATTTTACACTAGCGGGAGTGGAGCAGTTCTTC. Protein: CATSDFTLAGVEQFF.

The table lists this clonotype with a few counts. V is TRBV29-1 and J is TRBJ2-5, with D possibly TRBD1 on 5 matching bases. The CDR3 runs 13 residues. Germline V gives CDR1 SQVTM, CDR2 ANQGSEA. V shed 4 bases and J shed 6 bases, with 15 bases lying between them. For the CDR3, the DNA is TGCAGCGTTGTTTTGGGGCTGGGTCAGACCCAGTACTTC. This encodes CSVVLGLGQTQYF. Full variable domain (outside the CDR3, taken from reference TRBV29-1 and TRBJ2-5): SAVISQKPSRDICQRGTSLTIQCQVDSQVTMMFWYRQQPGQSLTLIATANQGSEATYESGFVIDKFPISRPNLTFSTLTVSNMSPEDSSIYLCSVVLGLGQTQYFGPGTRLLVL.

This clonotype was counted ten times or more. The chain combines TRBV7-3 with TRBJ2-1, with a possible D match to TRBD2 (5 bases). The CDR3 extends over 14 amino acids. CDR1 is SGHTA and CDR2 is FQGTGA in the germline V gene. The ends were cut back, 4 bases at V and 9 bases at J, with 16 bases in the middle. The CDR3 bases are TGTGCCAGCAGCTCGGCCGGGGATTGGGCTGAGCAGTTCTTC. Residues: CASSSAGDWAEQFF.

This chain uses TRBV19 with TRBJ1-1; 7 bases are shared with TRBD1. CDR1 and CDR2 from the germline V gene are LNHDA and SQIVND (reference sequence). Trimming at V came to 4 bases and at J to 6 bases, leaving 8 bases not matched to a gene. The length of the CDR3 is 14 residues. As DNA, the CDR3 is TGTGCCAGTAGTACCGACAGGGATTTCGCTGAAGCTTTCTTT. Its protein product is CASSTDRDFAEAFF.

The V call is TRBV29-1, the J call TRBJ2-7, with 7 bases matching TRBD2. Germline values: CDR1 SQVTM, CDR2 ANQGSEA. The CDR3 covers 14 residues. With 5 bases clipped from V and 6 bases from J, the junction kept 13 bases outside the gene matches. The CDR3 DNA is TGCAGCGTTCGGGGGGTCCGAGGCGGATCCGAGCAGTACTTC. Residues: CSVRGVRGGSEQYF.

This clonotype occurred a few times. V gene TRBV20-1 combines with J gene TRBJ1-3; a weak D match, TRBD1 (5 bases). V shed 2 bases and J shed 0 bases, with 11 bases lying between them. The CDR3 covers 15 residues. In germline, CDR1 is DFQATT, CDR2 SNEGSKA (reference sequence). CDR3 nucleotides: TGCAGTGCTAGATCGGGGGAAAACTCTGGAAACACCATATATTTT. It specifies CSARSGENSGNTIYF.

This chain uses TRBV15 with TRBJ1-5; the D gene is possibly TRBD1 (6 bases). The CDR3 consists of 14 residues. V lost 4 bases to trimming and J lost 7 bases, with 14 bases between them. Per the germline V gene, CDR1 is LNHNV and CDR2 is YYDKDF (reference sequence). The CDR3 DNA follows: TGTGCCACCAGCATAACGGGGGCCGGGCAGCCCCAGCATTTT. It codes for CATSITGAGQPQHF.

This clonotype was observed many times. V gene TRBV7-2 combines with J gene TRBJ2-1; possibly TRBD2 for D (5 bases). The CDR3 length is 13 residues. CDR1 is SGHTA, CDR2 FQGNSA, per germline. V was cut by 4 bases and J by 7 bases, with 11 bases left in between. Written as DNA, the CDR3 is TGTGCCAGCAGCTCCCGGGAACGGAATGAGCAGTTCTTC. Translating gives CASSSRERNEQFF.